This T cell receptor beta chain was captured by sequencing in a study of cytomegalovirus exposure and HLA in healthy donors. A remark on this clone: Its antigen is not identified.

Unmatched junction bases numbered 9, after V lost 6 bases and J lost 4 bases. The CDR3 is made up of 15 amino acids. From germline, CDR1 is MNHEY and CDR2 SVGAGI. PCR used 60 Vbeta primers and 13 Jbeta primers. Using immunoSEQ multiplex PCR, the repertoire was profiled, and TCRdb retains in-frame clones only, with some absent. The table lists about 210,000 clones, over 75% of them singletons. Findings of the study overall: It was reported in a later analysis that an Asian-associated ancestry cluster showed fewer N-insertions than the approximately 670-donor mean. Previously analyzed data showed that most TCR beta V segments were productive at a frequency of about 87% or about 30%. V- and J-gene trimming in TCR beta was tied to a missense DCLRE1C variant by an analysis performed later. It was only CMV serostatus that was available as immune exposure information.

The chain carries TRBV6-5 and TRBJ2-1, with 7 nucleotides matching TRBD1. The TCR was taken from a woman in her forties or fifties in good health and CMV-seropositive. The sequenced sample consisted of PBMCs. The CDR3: CASRRTGTAYNEQFF. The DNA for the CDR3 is TGTGCCAGCAGACGAACCGGGACAGCTTACAATGAGCAGTTCTTC.